These 28 T cell receptor beta chains originate from one sample sequenced in a study of T cell changes during pregnancy in multiple sclerosis. The assay was immunoSEQ multiplex PCR, and TCRdb's table has in-frame clones only and misses some. The sample has tens of thousands of clones, roughly 88% seen once. The sequenced sample was peripheral blood, obtained in the third trimester of pregnancy. The receptors here all came from a female donor in good health, enrolled as a control in a pregnancy study.

This clone turned up a few times. The genes are TRBV7-9 and TRBJ2-7; 9 nucleotides align to TRBD2. V lost 1 base, J lost 7 bases, and 5 bases stayed unmatched. CDR1 and CDR2 from the germline V gene are SEHNR and FQNEAQ (reference sequence). CDR3 size: 14 residues. The CDR3 sequence: CASSLDSGRWEQYF. In nucleotides, the CDR3 is TGTGCCAGCAGCTTAGATAGCGGGAGATGGGAGCAGTACTTC.

The chain has TRBV7-2 and TRBJ2-1; weak D call: TRBD2 (5 bases). The CDR3 is made up of 17 amino acids. Deletions cut 5 bases from V and 0 bases from J, with 17 bases between. CDR1 is SGHTA, CDR2 FQGNSA, per germline. The CDR3 region is CASSRLPGFNSYNEQFF. CDR3 DNA sequence: TGTGCCAGCAGCCGTCTACCGGGATTCAACTCCTACAATGAGCAGTTCTTC.

The chain couples TRBV5-1 to TRBJ2-1; D uncertain. Per the germline V gene, CDR1 is SGHRS and CDR2 is YFSETQ. Trimming left V 0 bases short and J 6 bases short, with 4 bases between. The CDR3 extends over 12 amino acids. CDR3 DNA: TGCGCCAGCAGCTTGGCCTCCAATGAGCAGTTCTTC. Translation: CASSLASNEQFF.

J is TRBJ1-3 and V is TRBV5-1, with D perhaps TRBD1 (5 bases). The CDR3 totals 15 residues. CDR1 and CDR2 from the germline V gene are SGHRS and YFSETQ. Trimming took off 0 bases at V and 4 bases at J, with 11 bases between the two ends. The DNA of the CDR3 is TGCGCCAGCAGCTTGGCCGTAGGGGTCGGAAACACCATATATTTT. Protein: CASSLAVGVGNTIYF.

The J gene is TRBJ2-1, the V gene TRBV19; 7 bases are a match to TRBD2. V lost 3 bases and J lost 0; bases outside the gene matches: 5. The germline V gene encodes CDR1 LNHDA and CDR2 SQIVND (reference sequence). The CDR3 consists of 16 residues. CDR3 loop: CASSIYGGSSYNEQFF. The DNA for the CDR3 is TGTGCCAGTAGTATTTACGGGGGGAGCTCCTACAATGAGCAGTTCTTC.

The chain employs TRBV27 and TRBJ2-1; D is possibly TRBD2 (6 bases). CDR1 and CDR2 from the germline V gene are MNHEY and SMNVEV (reference sequence). CDR3 length: 15 amino acids. The ends were cut back, 2 bases at V and 3 bases at J, with 11 bases in the middle. The CDR3 DNA sequence: TGTGCCAGCAGTTTACCGGGAGCTGTCTACAATGAGCAGTTCTTC. It is translated as CASSLPGAVYNEQFF.

In DNA, the CDR3 is TGTGCCATCAGTGATAGAACAGGGGGCGCGAGAAACACCATATATTTT. It translates to CAISDRTGGARNTIYF. The rearrangement uses TRBV10-3 and TRBJ1-3; 9 nucleotides line up with TRBD1. The CDR3 length is 16 residues. The germline V gene has CDR1 ENHRY and CDR2 SYGVKD. V gave up 3 bases and J gave up 5 bases; unmatched junction bases: 8.

The genes are TRBV5-1 and TRBJ1-5; TRBD1 might be the D (6 bases). Germline loops: CDR1 SGHRS, CDR2 YFSETQ. The CDR3 extends over 13 amino acids. Trimming shortened V by 4 bases and J by 4 bases, and 9 bases separated the two germline ends. The CDR3 sequence is CASSQDSNQPQHF. Written as DNA, the CDR3 is TGCGCCAGCAGCCAGGACAGTAATCAGCCCCAGCATTTT. Variable domain in full (rest from reference TRBV5-1 and TRBJ1-5): KAGVTQTPRYLIKTRGQQVTLSCSPISGHRSVSWYQQTPGQGLQFLFEYFSETQRNKGNFPGRFSGRQFSNSRSEMNVSTLELGDSALYLCASSQDSNQPQHFGDGTRLSIL.

The gene calls are TRBV27 and TRBJ2-7, with 10 positions matching TRBD1. CDR1 and CDR2 from the germline V gene are MNHEY and SMNVEV (reference sequence). V was pared by 10 bases and J by 5 bases, with 5 bases of the junction left unmatched. This CDR3 has 12 residues. CDR3 residues: CATRTGGNEQYF. CDR3 DNA sequence: TGTGCCACCCGGACAGGGGGAAACGAGCAGTACTTC.

The chain joins TRBV13 to TRBJ2-7, with D possibly matching TRBD1 (6 bases). This CDR3 is 13 amino acids long. From germline, CDR1 is PRHDT and CDR2 FYEKMQ (reference sequence). Trimming took 4 bases from V and 3 from J, leaving 10 bases between them. The CDR3 protein is CASSWDNDYEQYF. The CDR3 nucleotides read TGTGCCAGCAGCTGGGACAACGACTACGAGCAGTACTTC.

The rearrangement uses TRBV10-1 and TRBJ1-1; no clear D gene. Trimming took 0 bases from V and 6 from J, leaving 8 bases between them. Germline CDR1 and CDR2: WNHNN and SYGVQD (reference sequence). The CDR3 length is 13 residues. CDR3 nucleotides: TGCGCCAGCAGTGAGTCTTACAACGCTGAAGCTTTCTTT. Amino acid sequence: CASSESYNAEAFF.

This chain uses TRBV19 with TRBJ1-4; 9 bases are a match to TRBD1. This CDR3 spans 17 amino acids. Germline V gives CDR1 LNHDA, CDR2 SQIVND (reference sequence). Losses at the gene ends were 5 bases for V and 0 bases for J; bases not matched to a gene: 7. DNA of the CDR3: TGTGCCAGTAGTGTCGGACAGGGGAGTGCAACTAATGAAAAACTGTTTTTT. Its translation: CASSVGQGSATNEKLFF.

The gene calls are TRBV6-5 and TRBJ2-5; 9 nucleotides match TRBD2. The CDR3 totals 14 residues. Germline CDR1 and CDR2: MNHEY and SVGAGI. The CDR3 DNA follows: TGTGTCATCGGGAGGCGGGGGGGCTGGGAGACCCAGTACTTC. Protein product: CVIGRRGGWETQYF.

The CDR3: CASSRGQRNNQPQHF. CDR3 DNA: TGTGCCAGCAGTCGCGGGCAGCGGAACAATCAGCCCCAGCATTTT. The chain is built from TRBV6-1 and TRBJ1-5; D is uncertain. Germline V gene lookup returns CDR1 MNHNS and CDR2 SASEGT. V lost 5 bases to trimming and J lost 3 bases, with 14 bases between them. This CDR3 is 15 amino acids long.

The V call is TRBV7-2, the J call TRBJ2-7; D not resolved. Trimming cost V 2 bases and J 4 bases, with 3 bases left between them. This CDR3 is 11 amino acids long. Germline V lookup: CDR1 SGHTA, CDR2 FQGNSA. The CDR3 nucleotides are TGTGCCAGCAGCTTACGGTACGAGCAGTACTTC. This translates into CASSLRYEQYF.

With regard to this clone: Compared with germline, one end of the junction differs, possibly owing to a read error. The chain links TRBV7-7 to TRBJ2-7, with 11 bases identical to TRBD1. The CDR3 is 14 residues long. Germline V gene data show CDR1 as SSHAT and CDR2 as FNYEAQ (reference sequence). CDR3 region: CASSEGQGAYEQYF. For the CDR3, the DNA is TGTGCTAGCAGCGAGGGACAGGGGGCCTACGAGCAGTACTTC.

V and J are TRBV7-8 and TRBJ2-7; the D gene is possibly TRBD1 (6 bases). Germline V gene lookup returns CDR1 SGHVS and CDR2 FQNEAQ. The V end was cut by 4 bases, the J end by 4 bases, with 11 bases between. The CDR3 is made up of 13 amino acids. CDR3 protein: CASSSYREYEQYF. For the CDR3, the DNA is TGTGCCAGCAGCTCCTACAGGGAATACGAGCAGTACTTC.

The chain uses TRBV28 and TRBJ2-7, with D perhaps TRBD1 (6 bases). V gave up 3 bases and J gave up 5 bases, with 23 bases separating them. Germline loops: CDR1 MDHEN, CDR2 SYDVKM. This CDR3 spans 17 amino acids. The chain's CDR3 is CASSFHSRGSGQNEQYF. CDR3 nucleotide sequence: TGTGCCAGCAGTTTCCATAGTCGAGGGTCTGGACAGAACGAGCAGTACTTC.

The rearrangement links TRBV11-2 to TRBJ1-5, with D hard to call. The germline gives CDR1 SGHAT, CDR2 FQNNGV. V gave up 1 base and J gave up 7 bases, with 8 bases separating them. The CDR3 sequence is 13 residues long. CDR3 region: CASSLGGGQPQHF. Written as DNA, the CDR3 is TGTGCCAGCAGCTTAGGCGGCGGGCAGCCCCAGCATTTT.

The rearrangement links TRBV5-1 to TRBJ2-5, with a weak D call TRBD1 (6 bases). The DNA matches TRBJ2-7 better at its end, which makes the J call doubtful. This CDR3 has 14 residues. Germline assignment: CDR1 SGHRS and CDR2 YFSETQ. The chain's CDR3 is CASSITGNSYEQYF. CDR3 sequence (DNA): TGCGCCAGCAGCATAACAGGGAACTCCTACGAGCAGTACTTC.

The chain employs TRBV11-2 and TRBJ1-6; perhaps TRBD1 as D (6 bases). CDR3 length: 16 amino acids. Germline V CDR1 and CDR2: SGHAT, FQNNGV. The V end was cut by 1 base, the J end by 0 bases, with 7 bases between. The CDR3 nucleotides read TGTGCCAGCAGCTTAGGAGGGGGCTCCTATAATTCACCCCTCCACTTT. Translating gives CASSLGGGSYNSPLHF.

The V gene is TRBV29-1, the J gene TRBJ1-1; 8 bases align to TRBD1. CDR1 and CDR2 (germline): SQVTM, ANQGSEA. The junction had 11 bases not matched to a gene; V was cut back by 7 bases and J by 4 bases. This CDR3 has 14 residues. The CDR3 nucleotides are TGCAGCGCACCTCTGACAGGGGCGACCACTGAAGCTTTCTTT. This gives the protein CSAPLTGATTEAFF.

Note on this clone: Other nucleotide sequences in the sample specify the same CDR3. The chain employs TRBV6-6 and TRBJ2-7; D is perhaps TRBD2 (6 bases). Trimming pared 5 bases from V and 6 bases from J, leaving 20 bases between. The CDR3 extends over 15 amino acids. The germline V gene encodes CDR1 MNHNY and CDR2 SVGAGI (reference sequence). This CDR3 is CASSKTGEHRSEQYF. The CDR3 DNA sequence: TGTGCCAGCAGTAAGACGGGGGAGCACCGATCCGAGCAGTACTTC.

The chain links TRBV11-2 to TRBJ1-2; 10 positions match TRBD1. Germline V gives CDR1 SGHAT, CDR2 FQNNGV. J was trimmed by 8 bases and V by 1 base; bases with no gene match: 4. The CDR3 contains 14 residues. The CDR3 bases are TGTGCCAGCAGCTTAGGTGGGACAGGGGAGGGCTACACCTTC. As protein: CASSLGGTGEGYTF.

This rearrangement joins TRBV6-5 to TRBJ1-2; maybe TRBD1 (6 bases). The ends were cut back, 2 bases at V and 4 bases at J, with 11 bases in the middle. The germline CDR1 and CDR2 sequences are MNHEY and SVGAGI. The CDR3 has 14 amino acids. The CDR3 DNA sequence: TGTGCCAGCAGTTACAAACAGGGCATCTATGGCTACACCTTC. Its protein product is CASSYKQGIYGYTF.

This chain uses TRBV5-1 with TRBJ2-7; maybe TRBD2 (6 bases). The germline CDR1 and CDR2 sequences are SGHRS and YFSETQ. The length of the CDR3 is 14 residues. The V and J ends lost 2 bases and 2 bases respectively, with 11 bases between them. CDR3 DNA sequence: TGCGCCAGCAGCTTACTAGCTGGAACCTACGAGCAGTACTTC. This codes for CASSLLAGTYEQYF.

This chain uses TRBV29-1 with TRBJ2-2, with 10 bases that match TRBD1. Germline V lookup: CDR1 SQVTM, CDR2 ANQGSEA. The CDR3 extends over 13 amino acids. V gave up 6 bases and J gave up 5 bases; unmatched junction bases: 3. The CDR3 sequence is CSVDRGRTGELFF. The CDR3 region has the DNA TGCAGCGTGGACAGGGGGAGGACCGGGGAGCTGTTTTTT.

The chain combines TRBV18 with TRBJ1-1; D is possibly TRBD1 (6 bases). Germline loops: CDR1 KGHSH, CDR2 LQKENI. CDR3 length: 15 residues. The ends were cut back, 1 base at V and 4 bases at J, with 13 bases in the middle. CDR3 amino acids: CASSPRTGIGTEAFF. As DNA, the CDR3 is TGTGCCAGCTCACCACGAACAGGGATAGGCACTGAAGCTTTCTTT.